The 10 T cell receptor beta chains listed next were all sequenced from one sample in a study of shared clonotypes between healthy human individuals. Generated by immunoSEQ multiplex PCR, the TCRdb table keeps only in-frame clones and is missing some. The sample has roughly 1 million clones; approximately 80% are singletons. Sequenced sample: memory CD4+ T cells from PBMCs. Sample subset: CD45RA-negative fraction. The receptors here all came from a man aged 18 to 29 in good health. Some clones in this sample may be carry-over from other donors' samples.

In this sample, this clone turned up many times. This chain links TRBV7-3 with TRBJ2-5; 7 bases align to TRBD1. Trimming at V came to 1 base and at J to 5 bases, leaving 10 bases not matched to a gene. Germline lookup yields CDR1 SGHTA and CDR2 FQGTGA. The CDR3 spans 16 residues. As DNA, the CDR3 is TGTGCCAGCAGCTTAATGGCCGGGACAGCCAGCGAGACCCAGTACTTC. Residues: CASSLMAGTASETQYF.

V usage is TRBV18 and J usage is TRBJ1-2, with TRBD1 as a possible D gene (5 bases). The CDR3 has 15 amino acids. The ends were cut back, 4 bases at V and 6 bases at J, with 18 bases in the middle. Germline V CDR1 and CDR2: KGHSH, LQKENI. The CDR3 region is CASSLWNGDQDGYTF. CDR3 nucleotides: TGTGCCAGCTCACTTTGGAACGGGGACCAGGATGGCTACACCTTC.

The chain combines TRBV9 with TRBJ2-7; the D is unclear. The V and J ends lost 0 bases and 6 bases respectively, with 16 bases between them. The CDR3 runs to 15 residues. Germline lookup yields CDR1 SGDLS and CDR2 YYNGEE. The CDR3 bases are TGTGCCAGCAGCGTAGCTCCTAGTTTTATCGGCGAGCAGTACTTC. Its protein is CASSVAPSFIGEQYF.

This chain joins TRBV27 and TRBJ1-2; D is unresolved. The V end lost 4 bases, the J end lost 7 bases, and 16 bases lay between the germline ends. This CDR3 comprises 14 residues. Germline CDR1 and CDR2: MNHEY and SMNVEV (reference sequence). The CDR3 loop reads CASSSDPSVFGYTF. The CDR3 nucleotides are TGTGCCAGCAGTTCAGACCCATCCGTATTTGGCTACACCTTC.

CDR3 residues: CASSPRTGGMITNEKLFF. CDR3 in DNA: TGTGCCAGCAGTCCCCGGACAGGGGGAATGATCACTAATGAAAAACTGTTTTTT. The rearrangement links TRBV28 to TRBJ1-4; 10 bases fit TRBD1. V was pared by 5 bases and J by 2 bases, with 11 bases of the junction left unmatched. Germline V gene lookup returns CDR1 MDHEN and CDR2 SYDVKM. The CDR3 consists of 18 residues.

The rearrangement joins TRBV19 to TRBJ1-5; 7 bases line up with TRBD1. The J segment lost 5 bases and the V segment lost 3 bases, leaving 10 bases of the junction unmatched. Germline CDR1 reads LNHDA; CDR2 reads SQIVND (reference sequence). The CDR3 extends over 16 amino acids. For the CDR3, the DNA is TGTGCCAGTAGTATCAAACGAGGGGGCGCCGATCAGCCCCAGCATTTT. Its protein is CASSIKRGGADQPQHF.

This clone was recorded once. The chain uses TRBV27 and TRBJ2-7; 9 bases are a match to TRBD1. V was clipped by 6 bases and J by 5 bases; unmatched bases: 5. There are 13 residues in the CDR3. Germline V gives CDR1 MNHEY, CDR2 SMNVEV (reference sequence). CDR3 in amino acids: CASRVGQGHEQYF. For the CDR3, the DNA is TGTGCCAGCAGGGTCGGACAGGGGCACGAGCAGTACTTC.

The chain links TRBV7-2 to TRBJ2-5, with unresolved D. The germline V gene has CDR1 SGHTA and CDR2 FQGNSA. The V gene lost 1 base and the J gene lost 2 bases, with 5 bases spanning the gap. The CDR3 consists of 13 residues. The CDR3, as DNA: TGTGCCAGCAGCTTAGGGCTGCAAGAGACCCAGTACTTC. It translates to CASSLGLQETQYF.

The gene calls are TRBV21-1 and TRBJ2-7. TRBV21-1 is assigned pseudogene status. The CDR3 length is 13 residues. In DNA form, the CDR3 reads TGTGCCAGCAGCGCCCAAGTGGGGTACGAGCAGTACTTC. Encoded protein: CASSAQVGYEQYF.

The chain joins TRBV10-3 to TRBJ1-2, with a tentative D call TRBD1 (6 bases). The length of the CDR3 is 13 residues. Trimming removed 2 bases from V and 5 bases from J, with 9 bases in between. Looked up from germline, CDR1 is ENHRY and CDR2 is SYGVKD. The CDR3 sequence is CAISEEGVYGYTF. The CDR3 DNA is TGTGCCATCAGTGAGGAGGGGGTGTATGGCTACACCTTC.